This T cell receptor beta chain was captured in a study of identical twins. Findings and caveats of the study: The more abundant beta clonotypes in cord blood had fewer insertions, and memory repertoires did not show this.

Per the germline V gene, CDR1 is SGHVS and CDR2 is FQNEAQ. The V gene lost 4 bases and the J gene lost 9 bases, with 14 bases spanning the gap. This CDR3 comprises 13 residues. TCRdb called the 5' RACE reads again in MiXCR, with one record for every CDR3 protein. The sample has 200,000 to 250,000 distinct CDR3 sequences; roughly an eighth are singletons. Remarks on this clonotype: What it binds is not known.

These data were likewise used in another study, on yellow fever vaccine responses in identical twins.

The V gene is TRBV7-8, the J gene TRBJ2-3; the D is unclear. The sequenced sample was memory (CD45RO+) T cells sorted from blood. The TCR originated in a woman aged 18-29 years in good health. The CDR3 DNA follows: TGTGCCAGCAGCTCCCCGGGTCCCGAGACGCAGTATTTT. It translates to CASSSPGPETQYF.